The clone carrying this TCR beta chain was counted at least ten times. Germline loops: CDR1 DFQATT, CDR2 SNEGSKA (reference sequence). The CDR3 is 13 amino acids. Trimming at V came to 6 bases and at J to 4 bases, leaving 6 bases not matched to a gene. Assembly of TCR beta libraries relied on iRepertoire HTBI primers together with Arm-PCR of CDR3 regions. One entry per CDR3 protein results from TCRdb running MiXCR on the multiplex PCR reads. The profile shows roughly 350,000 distinct CDR3 sequences, around 15% of them singletons. Time point described: newly diagnosed GD, antithyroid drugs for less than 3 months. With RNA extracted from PBMCs as input, the TCR library was made. This sample was included in a study of regulatory T cells in long-lasting Graves disease. These sequences were also reported in another study, on T cells in Graves' hyperthyroidism and ophthalmopathy.

V is TRBV20-1 and J is TRBJ1-1; 9 nucleotides align to TRBD1. Here the sequenced sample was peripheral blood mononuclear cells (PBMCs), taken at new diagnosis, from a patient treated with antithyroid drugs. The TCR was taken from a woman younger than 30 with Graves disease. This CDR3 is CSARAQGATEAFF. The CDR3 bases are TGCAGTGCAAGGGCACAGGGGGCCACTGAAGCTTTCTTT.